The clone carrying this TCR beta chain was seen ten or more times. The sample is drawn from a study of identical twins. TCRdb reprocessed the 5' RACE reads with MiXCR, giving one entry per CDR3 protein. This table has 690,000 or so distinct CDR3 sequences, 5.5% to 6.5% appearing once. The V end was cut by 1 base, the J end by 3 bases, with 8 bases between. The CDR3 covers 14 residues. Germline values: CDR1 MDHEN, CDR2 SYDVKM. Material: naive T cells sorted from blood. This receptor was obtained from a man between 18 and 35 years old in good health. The rearrangement uses TRBV28 and TRBJ2-3; D unresolved. CDR3 sequence (DNA): TGTGCCAGCAGTTTATTAAAGGGAACAGATACGCAGTATTTT. Protein product: CASSLLKGTDTQYF.